Described below is a single T cell receptor beta chain sequence and its context. This record belongs to a study of blood T cell repertoires in COVID-19. Study as a whole: Spain, Italy and the United States supplied samples that represented acute and convalescent COVID-19. T cells, B-cell-depleted T cells, or PBMCs provided the cDNA or gDNA that served as material.

Only in-frame clones appear in the TCRdb table, and some are missing; sequencing was by immunoSEQ multiplex PCR. The sample shows roughly 150,000 clones, 65% to 85% of them seen only once. V dropped 0 bases and J dropped 4 bases, with 9 bases sitting between them. The CDR3 totals 15 residues. CDR1 MGHRA and CDR2 YSYEKL come from the germline V gene. Specimen: peripheral blood. The clonotype was recovered from an elderly woman with acute or convalescent COVID-19. This chain joins TRBV4-1 and TRBJ1-4; D possibly corresponds to TRBD1 (5 bases). This CDR3 reads CASSQDGASNEKLFF. The DNA of the CDR3 is TGCGCCAGCAGCCAAGATGGGGCCAGTAATGAAAAACTGTTTTTT.